The TCR beta chain under discussion was sequenced for a study of beta chain features in type 1 diabetes. For the study at large: Healthy donors, compared against patients, showed similar age, gender and cell yields.

Germline CDR1 is MNHEY and CDR2 is SVGAGI. Trimming removed 8 bases from V and 1 base from J; junction bases left unmatched: 9. The CDR3 contains 15 residues. On this clone: Its antigen remains unidentified.

Study-level results: In these data, an HLA type influence on TCRB rearrangement remained unresolved. Moderate yet significant TCRB CDR3 shortening was seen in Type 1 diabetes patients in all four CD4+ subsets. Individuals with type 1 diabetes displayed fewer insertions and more deletions at VDJ junctions.

Every isolated RNA sample was fully reverse transcribed, so sequencing captured expressed TCRB transcripts. This table comes from immunoSEQ multiplex PCR, and its TCRdb copy is limited to in-frame clones, with some not included. The sample carries roughly 160,000 clones, roughly 8% recorded once. The chain joins TRBV6-5 to TRBJ1-1, with 8 bases that match TRBD1. The clonotype was recovered from a woman aged 18 to 35 with type 1 diabetes. Sequencing was performed on central memory CD4+ T cells from blood. CDR3: CASRAGGLENTEAFF. In DNA, the CDR3 is TGTGCCAGCCGAGCAGGGGGCTTGGAGAACACTGAAGCTTTCTTT.